What follows are 19 T cell receptor beta chains derived from one specimen sequenced in a study of shared clonotypes between healthy human individuals. Using immunoSEQ multiplex PCR, the repertoire was profiled, and TCRdb retains in-frame clones only, with some absent. The table lists approximately 2.1 million clones, 93% of them singletons. Sequencing was done on a sample of naive CD4+ T cells from PBMCs. The subset is: CD45RA+ positively selected. The receptors shown here come from a man aged 18 to 35 in good health. Some clones in this sample may be carry-over from other donors' samples.

This clone has only a few counts. J is TRBJ2-7 and V is TRBV4-3; 12 bases are shared with TRBD2. This CDR3 comprises 15 residues. Germline V gives CDR1 LGHNA, CDR2 YSLEER. V shed 3 bases, J shed 3 bases, and the junction held 3 bases outside the gene matches. The DNA for the CDR3 is TGCGCCAGCAGCCAGAGACTAGCGGGAGACTACGAGCAGTACTTC. It is translated as CASSQRLAGDYEQYF.

V gene TRBV6-1 combines with J gene TRBJ2-7; D could derive from TRBD1 or TRBD2 (5 bases each). CDR1 MNHNS and CDR2 SASEGT come from the germline V gene. This CDR3 region has 14 residues. Trimming took 1 base from V and 2 from J, leaving 9 bases between them. This CDR3 is CASSEVGDAYEQYF. The CDR3 coding sequence is TGTGCCAGCAGTGAAGTGGGGGATGCCTACGAGCAGTACTTC.

The chain combines TRBV5-4 with TRBJ2-3; 8 bases line up with TRBD2. This CDR3 comprises 18 residues. The V gene's germline CDR1 is SGHNT and CDR2 YYREEE (reference sequence). The J segment lost 1 base and the V segment lost 1 base, leaving 11 bases of the junction unmatched. CDR3: CASSLMTASGSGTDTQYF. Here the CDR3 DNA reads TGTGCCAGCAGCTTGATGACGGCTAGCGGGTCAGGCACAGATACGCAGTATTTT.

This chain joins TRBV11-2 and TRBJ2-7; the match to TRBD2 covers 8 bases. Germline CDR1 SGHAT, CDR2 FQNNGV. This CDR3 has 17 amino acids. With 2 bases clipped from V and 2 bases from J, the junction kept 11 bases outside the gene matches. CDR3 amino acids: CASSLTLAQRGPYEQYF. The CDR3, as DNA: TGTGCCAGCAGCTTAACGCTTGCCCAGCGGGGGCCCTACGAGCAGTACTTC.

CDR3 DNA: TGTGCCAGTAAAAATTCGCGCGGTAGCTCCTACGAGCAGTACTTC. As protein: CASKNSRGSSYEQYF. The rearrangement links TRBV18 to TRBJ2-7; no firm D call. The CDR3 has 15 amino acids. Germline-derived CDR1 and CDR2 are KGHSH and LQKENI. Between the trimmed V and J ends, which lost 9 bases and 0 bases, there was a span of 18 bases.

The chain has TRBV7-2 and TRBJ1-5, with TRBD1 as a possible D gene (6 bases). Trimming shortened V by 1 base and J by 7 bases, and 14 bases separated the two germline ends. The CDR3 spans 15 residues. The V gene's germline CDR1 is SGHTA and CDR2 FQGNSA. The DNA of the CDR3 is TGTGCCAGCAGCTTAGAGACAGGAGAAAACCAGCCCCAGCATTTT. This codes for CASSLETGENQPQHF. Full variable domain (missing parts from reference TRBV7-2 and TRBJ1-5): GAGVSQSPSNKVTEKGKDVELRCDPISGHTALYWYRQSLGQGLEFLIYFQGNSAPDKSGLPSDRFSAERTGGSVSTLTIQRTQQEDSAVYLCASSLETGENQPQHFGDGTRLSIL.

This chain uses TRBV4-3 with TRBJ2-1; 8 positions match TRBD2. Per germline, CDR1 LGHNA and CDR2 YSLEER. Unmatched junction bases numbered 3, after V lost 5 bases and J lost 6 bases. CDR3 size: 13 residues. This chain's CDR3 is CASSIRGGNEQFF. In DNA, the CDR3 is TGCGCCAGCAGCATTCGGGGGGGCAATGAGCAGTTCTTC.

This chain uses TRBV7-7 with TRBJ2-3; 8 positions agree with TRBD1. The CDR3 is 13 amino acids. Germline CDR1 SSHAT, CDR2 FNYEAQ (reference sequence). V shed 5 bases, J shed 4 bases, and the junction held 2 bases outside the gene matches. CDR3 bases: TGTGCCAGCAGCCAGGACAGGGCAGATACGCAGTATTTT. This sequence encodes CASSQDRADTQYF.

V is TRBV6-5 and J is TRBJ2-7, with 11 positions matching TRBD2. CDR1 and CDR2 from the germline V gene are MNHEY and SVGAGI. CDR3 length: 15 amino acids. The J segment lost 2 bases and the V segment lost 6 bases, leaving 6 bases of the junction unmatched. Written as DNA, the CDR3 is TGTGCCAGCAGCCGCCTAGCGGGAGGAGCCTACGAGCAGTACTTC. Protein: CASSRLAGGAYEQYF.

This rearrangement joins TRBV4-1 to TRBJ2-7; D might be TRBD2 (5 bases). The V end was cut by 1 base, the J end by 9 bases, with 19 bases between. The CDR3 contains 15 residues. CDR1 is MGHRA, CDR2 YSYEKL, per germline. This CDR3 reads CASSQGLVDLERQYF. The CDR3 DNA sequence: TGCGCCAGCAGCCAAGGCCTAGTGGACTTAGAGAGGCAGTACTTC.

The genes are TRBV5-4 and TRBJ1-1, with D uncertain. There are 15 residues in the CDR3. V lost 4 bases to trimming and J lost 0 bases, with 13 bases between them. Germline V CDR1 and CDR2: SGHNT, YYREEE (reference sequence). The DNA of the CDR3 is TGTGCCAGCAGCCCCGCGGGTGCCATGAACACTGAAGCTTTCTTT. Protein product: CASSPAGAMNTEAFF. Variable domain in full (rest from reference TRBV5-4 and TRBJ1-1): ETGVTQSPTHLIKTRGQQVTLRCSSQSGHNTVSWYQQALGQGPQFIFQYYREEENGRGNFPPRFSGLQFPNYSSELNVNALELDDSALYLCASSPAGAMNTEAFFGQGTRLTVV.

The genes are TRBV7-2 and TRBJ2-1; 13 positions agree with TRBD2. The CDR3 sequence is 14 residues long. Trimming cost V 7 bases and J 10 bases; bases outside gene matches: 7. CDR1 is SGHTA and CDR2 is FQGNSA in the germline V gene. CDR3 bases: TGTGCCAGCAAGGGACTAGCGGGACGTCAGGAGCAGTTCTTC. Translating it yields CASKGLAGRQEQFF.

The chain is built from TRBV5-1 and TRBJ2-7; 10 bases line up with TRBD2. Germline V lookup: CDR1 SGHRS, CDR2 YFSETQ. The CDR3 sequence is 14 residues long. Trimming at V came to 1 base and at J to 3 bases, leaving 1 base not matched to a gene. The CDR3 sequence is CASSLSGRVYEQYF. CDR3 in DNA: TGCGCCAGCAGCTTGAGCGGGAGGGTCTACGAGCAGTACTTC.

The rearrangement joins TRBV27 to TRBJ2-1, with D possibly TRBD2 on 6 matching bases. The CDR3 extends over 19 amino acids. Trimming removed 6 bases at V and 1 base at J, with 25 bases between. Germline assignment: CDR1 MNHEY and CDR2 SMNVEV (reference sequence). The CDR3 region has the DNA TGTGCCAGCAGCACAAGATCTACTAGCTCTAGAGATTCCTACAATGAGCAGTTCTTC. Translating gives CASSTRSTSSRDSYNEQFF.

The chain's CDR3 is CSVKDRNYGYTF. The DNA for the CDR3 is TGCAGCGTTAAGGACAGGAACTATGGCTACACCTTC. The chain is built from TRBV29-1 and TRBJ1-2, with TRBD1 matching 7 bases. This CDR3 is 12 amino acids long. Germline V lookup: CDR1 SQVTM, CDR2 ANQGSEA. The V segment lost 5 bases and the J segment 2 bases; nucleotides outside the gene matches: 2.

The chain uses TRBV2 and TRBJ2-7; D might be TRBD1 (5 bases). The V gene's germline CDR1 is SNHLY and CDR2 FYNNEI. Trimming took 6 bases from V and 2 from J, leaving 14 bases between them. This CDR3 is built from 14 residues. The CDR3 reads CASRNGASTYEQYF. For the CDR3, the DNA is TGTGCCAGCAGAAATGGGGCGTCTACCTACGAGCAGTACTTC.

This clone has only a few counts. The rearrangement uses TRBV30 and TRBJ1-5; D call uncertain. The CDR3 runs 15 residues. V was pared by 2 bases and J by 3 bases, with 14 bases between. From germline, CDR1 is GTSNPN and CDR2 SVGIG (reference sequence). The CDR3 nucleotides read TGTGCCTGGAGTCGGGTTGGGATCTCCAATCAGCCCCAGCATTTT. Its translation is CAWSRVGISNQPQHF. The full variable domain, in which reference TRBV30 and TRBJ1-5 provide the parts outside the CDR3, is SQTIHQWPATLVQPVGSPLSLECTVEGTSNPNLYWYRQAAGRGLQLLFYSVGIGQISSEVPQNLSASRPQDRQFILSSKKLLLSDSGFYLCAWSRVGISNQPQHFGDGTRLSIL.

The genes are TRBV11-3 and TRBJ2-2, with D perhaps assigned TRBD1 or TRBD2 (6 bases each). Germline V gene data show CDR1 as SGHNT and CDR2 as YENEEA. The V end lost 0 bases, the J end lost 6 bases, and 11 bases lay between the germline ends. CDR3 length equals 15 residues. The CDR3, as DNA: TGTGCCAGCAGCTTAGATTACAGGGAGGCCGGGGAGCTGTTTTTT. It yields the protein CASSLDYREAGELFF.

The chain employs TRBV6-1 and TRBJ2-1; TRBD2 matches 13 bases. The CDR3 is 15 amino acids. With 5 bases clipped from V and 6 bases from J, the junction kept 4 bases outside the gene matches. CDR1 MNHNS and CDR2 SASEGT come from the germline V gene. The CDR3 sequence: CASSRTSGRPNEQFF. The DNA of the CDR3 is TGTGCCAGCAGTCGGACTAGCGGGAGACCCAATGAGCAGTTCTTC.